The TCR beta chain under discussion was sequenced for a study of OX40 agonist ivuxolimab in advanced cancers. Turning to the study itself: Averaging approximately 60 years in age, with a range of about 20 to 90, the cohort was 80% to 90% male. Of the patients, three showed partial responses, one with hepatocellular carcinoma and two with cutaneous melanoma. Study-level points and caveats: Several nonresponders also turned out to have low normalized T-cell clonal expansion.

Trimming took 0 bases from V and 4 from J; bases not matched to a gene: 2. Germline lookup yields CDR1 SGHRS and CDR2 YFSETQ. CDR3 length: 15 amino acids. With respect to this clone: Its specificity is not known.

Data came from immunoSEQ multiplex PCR; TCRdb stores just in-frame clones and leaves some out. The sample records about 70,000 clones, 60% to 80% being singletons. This sample comprised CD4+ or CD8+ T cells sorted from blood, obtained in a trial of the OX40 agonist ivuxolimab. The V gene is TRBV5-1, the J gene TRBJ1-3; 9 nucleotides align to TRBD1. This receptor was identified in an adult with an advanced solid tumor such as melanoma, head and neck, liver or kidney cancer. As DNA, the CDR3 is TGCGCCAGCAGCTTGGAAGGGACAGGGGGAAACACCATATATTTT. This codes for CASSLEGTGGNTIYF. Based on the CDR3 plus reference TRBV5-1 and TRBJ1-3, the full variable domain is KAGVTQTPRYLIKTRGQQVTLSCSPISGHRSVSWYQQTPGQGLQFLFEYFSETQRNKGNFPGRFSGRQFSNSRSEMNVSTLELGDSALYLCASSLEGTGGNTIYFGEGSWLTVV.